The entry below describes one T cell receptor (beta chain). Produced via immunoSEQ multiplex PCR; TCRdb's table is partial and in-frame only. Here the sample spans about 160,000 clones, just over 95% being singletons. V lost 1 base, J lost 2 bases, and 8 bases stayed unmatched. Germline assignment: CDR1 KGHSH and CDR2 LQKENI. This CDR3 spans 17 amino acids. This entry is derived from a study of control samples from healthy donors and cancer patients. The J gene is TRBJ2-5, the V gene TRBV18, with 9 bases aligning to TRBD2. The source of this sequence is a woman aged 30 to 39 in good health. Sequenced: blood. CDR3 sequence: CASSPLPSGAIQETQYF. CDR3 in DNA: TGTGCCAGCTCACCACTTCCTAGCGGGGCGATTCAAGAGACCCAGTACTTC.